The clone carrying this T cell receptor (beta chain) was recorded many times. Its matching antigen is unknown. RNA transcripts were the template for amplifying TCR beta CDR3 regions. The study used the HTBI primer set for a first-round RT-PCR of the TCR CDR3. TCRdb re-derived calls from the multiplex PCR reads in MiXCR, one entry per CDR3 protein. This table has roughly 720,000 distinct CDR3 sequences, 15% to 20% appearing once. V was clipped by 2 bases and J by 2 bases, with 9 bases between them. CDR1 is SQVTM and CDR2 is ANQGSEA in the germline V gene. The CDR3 is 13 amino acids. This specimen belongs to a study of T cells in Graves' hyperthyroidism and ophthalmopathy. Study-wide results and limits: By a 13 V-J model, ophthalmopathy was set apart from stable hyperthyroidism.

Graves' hyperthyroidism was deemed stable absent ophthalmopathy progression within 18 months. Hyperthyroidism patients were newly diagnosed, had disease duration under 2 months, and were aged 18 to 65 years. Exclusions: uncontrolled infection, other autoimmune disease, pregnancy, lactation. Sequencing was done on a sample of blood. This chain joins TRBV29-1 and TRBJ2-5; the D is unclear. This receptor was obtained from a man aged 50-59 years with Graves' hyperthyroidism. This CDR3 is CSVELVGQETQYF. CDR3 sequence (DNA): TGCAGCGTTGAACTAGTCGGGCAAGAGACCCAGTACTTC.